These T cell receptor beta chains were read from a single sample in a study of blood T cell repertoires in COVID-19. Here immunoSEQ multiplex PCR was the method, and the copy in TCRdb shows in-frame clones only, minus some. The sample lists fewer than 250,000 clones; approximately 90% were seen once. What was sequenced was peripheral blood. The receptors were gathered from a human donor in a cohort sampled during active COVID-19. CDR3s include the opening cysteine and the closing phenylalanine or tryptophan. The order of the fields is J gene, clone size, V gene, D gene, CDR3 protein, CDR3 DNA. A D gene is named only where the DNA matches it firmly. Expanded clones get a size class; other rows say once, few or many, or leave the size out.

TRBJ2-1	once	TRBV6-2/TRBV6-3	TRBD1	CASSYQGRQGGTWNEQFF	TGTGCCAGCAGTTATCAGGGGAGACAGGGCGGTACTTGGAATGAGCAGTTCTTC
TRBJ1-5	NA	TRBV7-2	NA	CASSFNGDQPQHF	TGTGCCAGCAGCTTCAACGGGGATCAGCCCCAGCATTTT
TRBJ1-4	once	TRBV18	NA	CASSPSWGDEKLFF	TGTGCCAGCTCACCCTCCTGGGGCGATGAAAAACTGTTTTTT
TRBJ1-2	NA	TRBV7-2	NA	CASSLVGGRYGYTF	TGTGCCAGCAGCTTAGTCGGAGGGAGGTATGGCTACACCTTC
TRBJ1-2	NA	TRBV27	NA	CASSLRGRVGQSNYGYTF	TGTGCCAGCAGTTTAAGGGGCAGGGTTGGACAATCTAACTATGGCTACACCTTC
TRBJ2-7	once	TRBV28	TRBD1	CASKALGTGISEQYF	TGTGCCAGCAAGGCTTTAGGGACAGGAATAAGCGAGCAGTACTTC
TRBJ2-2	many	TRBV19	NA	CASQNTGELFF	TGTGCCAGTCAAAACACCGGGGAGCTGTTTTTT
TRBJ2-2	NA	TRBV4-2	TRBD1	CASSPRRQGSTGELFF	TGTGCCAGCAGCCCTAGACGACAGGGCAGCACCGGGGAGCTGTTTTTT
TRBJ2-7	few	TRBV7-9	NA	CASSFQGGPYEQYF	TGTGCCAGCAGCTTCCAGGGCGGCCCCTACGAGCAGTACTTC
TRBJ2-3	NA	TRBV5-6	TRBD2	CASSLGLATDTQYF	TGTGCCAGCAGCTTGGGACTAGCTACAGATACGCAGTATTTT
TRBJ2-3	NA	TRBV28	TRBD1	CASSPGTGRNKGADTQYF	TGTGCCAGCAGTCCCGGGACAGGGAGGAATAAGGGGGCAGATACGCAGTATTTT
TRBJ2-2	NA	TRBV5-1	TRBD1	CASNGQGKEGTGELFF	TGCGCCTCCAATGGACAGGGTAAAGAGGGCACCGGGGAGCTGTTTTTT
TRBJ1-2	NA	TRBV5-4	NA	CASSRASDRPYGYTF	TGTGCCAGCAGTCGAGCTTCAGACAGGCCCTATGGCTACACCTTC
TRBJ1-6	NA	TRBV7-2	NA	CASSLSDRLLLF	TGTGCCAGCAGCTTATCCGACAGGCTACTTCTCTTT
TRBJ2-1	NA	TRBV5-1	TRBD2	CASSRLLSSGSYNEQFF	TGCGCCAGCAGCCGACTTCTTTCTAGCGGTTCCTACAATGAGCAGTTCTTC
TRBJ1-3	NA	TRBV4-2	NA	CASSPEQVYSGNTIYF	TGTGCCAGCAGCCCAGAACAGGTTTACTCTGGAAACACCATATATTTT
TRBJ1-2	once	TRBV5-4	NA	CASSPDRSYGYTF	TGTGCCAGCAGCCCCGACAGAAGCTATGGCTACACCTTC
TRBJ2-3	few	TRBV9	NA	CASSGPGGADTQYF	TGTGCCAGCAGCGGACCCGGAGGGGCAGATACGCAGTATTTT
TRBJ2-7	NA	TRBV4-3	NA	CASSPDLRWEQYF	TGCGCCAGCAGCCCCGATCTGAGGTGGGAGCAGTACTTC
TRBJ1-3	once	TRBV6-4	TRBD1	CASSDDTGGSTGNTIYF	TGTGCCAGCAGTGACGATACAGGGGGCAGTACTGGAAACACCATATATTTT
TRBJ2-7	once	TRBV28	NA	CASRSRVASYEQYF	TGTGCCAGCAGAAGCCGGGTCGCATCCTACGAGCAGTACTTC
TRBJ2-7	few	TRBV3-1/TRBV3-2	NA	CASSQDGSSYEQYF	TGTGCCAGCAGCCAAGATGGGAGCTCCTACGAGCAGTACTTC
TRBJ1-5	NA	TRBV19	NA	CASNWGPDSNQPQHF	TGTGCCAGTAACTGGGGGCCAGATAGCAATCAGCCCCAGCATTTT
TRBJ1-3	NA	TRBV6-6	NA	CASSPGDGNTIYF	TGTGCCAGCAGTCCAGGGGATGGAAACACCATATATTTT
TRBJ1-1	NA	TRBV11-2	TRBD1	CASSFGTGGNTEAFF	TGTGCCAGCAGCTTTGGTACAGGGGGTAACACTGAAGCTTTCTTT
TRBJ2-7	NA	TRBV18	TRBD1	CASSPPGQAYEQYF	TGTGCCAGCTCACCACCGGGACAGGCCTACGAGCAGTACTTC
TRBJ2-3	NA	TRBV14	NA	CASSQRPGFTDTQYF	TGTGCCAGCAGTCAGCGGCCGGGGTTCACAGATACGCAGTATTTT
TRBJ2-6	few	TRBV5-8	NA	CASSPISSGANVLTF	TGTGCCAGCAGCCCAATTAGCTCTGGGGCCAACGTCCTGACTTTC
TRBJ2-5	few	TRBV11-1	TRBD2	CASSPLGLAGAGTQYF	TGTGCCAGCAGCCCTCTGGGACTAGCGGGGGCGGGGACCCAGTACTTC
TRBJ1-2	NA	TRBV5-6	TRBD1	CASSSQGYPYGYTF	TGTGCCAGCAGCTCACAGGGGTACCCCTATGGCTACACCTTC
TRBJ2-7	NA	TRBV29-1	TRBD2	CSVRGDVFQQYF	TGCAGCGTGCGGGGGGACGTCTTCCAGCAGTACTTC
TRBJ2-2	NA	TRBV4-1	TRBD1	CASSQWDRDETGELFF	TGCGCCAGCAGCCAATGGGACAGGGATGAAACCGGGGAGCTGTTTTTT
TRBJ2-6	once	TRBV11-2	NA	CASSLDFRSGANVLTF	TGTGCCAGCAGCTTAGATTTTCGCTCTGGGGCCAACGTCCTGACTTTC
TRBJ2-2	once	TRBV6-2/TRBV6-3	NA	CASSYARQTTGELFF	TGTGCCAGCAGTTACGCGAGACAGACCACCGGGGAGCTGTTTTTT
TRBJ1-6	NA	TRBV27	TRBD1	CARDPGTGTSSYNSPLHF	TGTGCCAGGGACCCCGGGACAGGGACTAGCTCCTATAATTCACCCCTCCACTTT
TRBJ2-2	NA	TRBV5-1	TRBD2	CASSVREDGELFF	TGCGCCAGCAGCGTTCGGGAGGACGGGGAGCTGTTTTTT
TRBJ1-2	NA	TRBV6-6	NA	CASSYGDLYGYTF	TGTGCCAGCAGTTACGGTGACTTATATGGCTACACCTTC
TRBJ1-5	NA	TRBV6-2/TRBV6-3	TRBD1	CASSYHGTGVSNQPQHF	TGTGCCAGCAGTTACCATGGGACAGGGGTTAGCAATCAGCCCCAGCATTTT
TRBJ1-5	NA	TRBV18	TRBD1	CASSPQGDAVQPQHF	TGTGCCAGCTCACCTCAGGGGGATGCGGTGCAGCCCCAGCATTTT
TRBJ2-3	NA	TRBV7-2	TRBD1	CASSLTGGGHTQYF	TGTGCCAGCAGCTTGACAGGGGGAGGTCATACGCAGTATTTT
TRBJ2-1	NA	TRBV5-1	TRBD2	CASSLDVAGQNEQFF	TGCGCCAGCAGCTTGGATGTAGCGGGGCAGAATGAGCAGTTCTTC
TRBJ2-1	NA	TRBV24-1	TRBD1	CATSLTGTVLFF	TGTGCCACCAGCCTCACCGGGACAGTTCTGTTCTTC
TRBJ2-1	NA	TRBV9	TRBD2	CASSVGPSLAGGGNEQFF	TGTGCCAGCAGCGTAGGACCCTCTCTAGCGGGGGGGGGTAATGAGCAGTTCTTC
TRBJ1-2	NA	TRBV6-5	TRBD1	CASGSRDRANYGYTF	TGTGCCAGCGGTTCCCGGGACAGAGCTAACTATGGCTACACCTTC
TRBJ1-4	NA	TRBV4-1	NA	CASSQGPDSNEKLFF	TGCGCCAGCAGCCAAGGACCGGACTCTAATGAAAAACTGTTTTTT
TRBJ2-7	few	TRBV5-1	TRBD2	CASSPGGLTYEQYF	TGCGCCAGCAGCCCGGGAGGCTTAACCTACGAGCAGTACTTC
TRBJ1-4	NA	TRBV9	NA	CASSAGVREKLFF	TGTGCCAGCAGCGCAGGGGTACGGGAAAAACTGTTTTTT
TRBJ2-1	NA	TRBV20-1	NA	CSASTLQGSYDEQFF	TGCAGTGCTAGTACCCTGCAGGGTAGTTATGATGAGCAGTTCTTC
TRBJ1-3	NA	TRBV19	NA	CASTLWGRVGSTGNTIYF	TGTGCCAGTACGCTCTGGGGCAGGGTAGGATCTACAGGAAACACCATATATTTT
TRBJ1-2	NA	TRBV5-1	NA	CASSSTGTPTGYTF	TGCGCCAGCAGCTCAACCGGGACACCGACGGGCTACACCTTC
TRBJ2-1	NA	TRBV18	TRBD2	CASSPGLAGDWDEQFF	TGTGCCAGCTCACCGGGACTAGCGGGAGATTGGGATGAGCAGTTCTTC
TRBJ2-3	NA	TRBV11-2	NA	CASSLYDYTDTQYF	TGTGCCAGCAGCTTATACGACTACACAGATACGCAGTATTTT
TRBJ1-6	NA	TRBV12-3/TRBV12-4	NA	CASREDFNSPLHF	TGTGCCAGCCGGGAAGACTTTAATTCACCCCTCCACTTT
TRBJ2-5	NA	TRBV3-1/TRBV3-2	TRBD2	CASSPAGVGETQYF	TGTGCCAGCAGCCCAGCGGGAGTTGGTGAGACCCAGTACTTC
TRBJ1-3	NA	TRBV30	TRBD1	CAWSYPRDREISYYSGNTIYF	TGTGCCTGGAGTTATCCACGGGACAGGGAGATATCTTATTACTCTGGAAACACCATATATTTT